This is a list of T cell receptor beta chains from one sample in a study of T cell responses to AZD1222 COVID-19 vaccine. Repertoires were generated with immunoSEQ multiplex PCR, while TCRdb's copy carries only in-frame clones and drops some. The table lists some 160,000 clones, roughly 87% of them singletons. Source: peripheral blood, taken 28 days after the second AZD1222 dose. All receptors come from an adult who received the AZD1222 COVID-19 vaccine. Each CDR3 is given with its conserved first and last residue. Fields, in order: clone size, V gene, D gene, J gene, CDR3 protein, CDR3 DNA. The D gene is left open where the match is weak. Clone sizes are given selectively: once, few, many, or a class where the clone is expanded.

size: .; V: TRBV5-4; D: TRBD1; J: TRBJ1-3; CDR3: CASSSTGQSGNTIYF; DNA: TGTGCCAGCAGCTCCACGGGACAGTCTGGAAACACCATATATTTT
size: .; V: TRBV7-2; D: TRBD2; J: TRBJ2-7; CDR3: CASSLRTSGGLYEQYF; DNA: TGTGCCAGCAGCTTGCGGACTAGCGGGGGGCTCTACGAGCAGTACTTC
size: .; V: TRBV5-8; D: .; J: TRBJ2-7; CDR3: CASSLGGDYEQYF; DNA: TGTGCCAGCAGCTTGGGGGGGGACTACGAGCAGTACTTC
size: .; V: TRBV15; D: .; J: TRBJ2-3; CDR3: CATSKDASTDTQYF; DNA: TGTGCCACCAGCAAAGACGCTAGCACAGATACGCAGTATTTT
size: few; V: TRBV3-1/TRBV3-2; D: .; J: TRBJ1-6; CDR3: CASSRGGVNSPLHF; DNA: TGTGCCAGCAGCCGAGGTGGGGTAAATTCACCCCTCCACTTT
size: .; V: TRBV6-5; D: .; J: TRBJ1-6; CDR3: CATGISRRLNSPLHF; DNA: TGTGCCACCGGGATATCCCGGCGGCTCAATTCACCCCTCCACTTT
size: .; V: TRBV28; D: .; J: TRBJ1-3; CDR3: CASSLGGLNTIYF; DNA: TGTGCCAGCAGTTTAGGAGGGTTAAACACCATATATTTT
size: .; V: TRBV3-1/TRBV3-2; D: .; J: TRBJ1-1; CDR3: CASSHEGGFEAFF; DNA: TGTGCCAGCAGCCACGAGGGGGGGTTTGAAGCTTTCTTT
size: once; V: TRBV7-9; D: .; J: TRBJ2-7; CDR3: CASSPHYEQYF; DNA: TGTGCCAGCAGCCCCCACTACGAGCAGTACTTC
size: once; V: TRBV19; D: .; J: TRBJ1-6; CDR3: CASSIGQLYNSPLHF; DNA: TGTGCCAGTAGTATTGGACAGCTTTATAATTCACCCCTCCACTTT
size: .; V: TRBV7-2; D: TRBD1; J: TRBJ1-2; CDR3: CASSLRQGALTAGYTF; DNA: TGTGCCAGCAGCTTAAGACAGGGGGCGCTTACGGCTGGCTACACCTTC
size: .; V: TRBV7-2; D: .; J: TRBJ2-5; CDR3: CASSPPGPSKGTQYF; DNA: TGTGCCAGCAGCCCCCCGGGCCCGTCCAAGGGGACCCAGTACTTC
size: .; V: TRBV5-1; D: TRBD2; J: TRBJ2-3; CDR3: CASSFQDGGAGDTQYF; DNA: TGCGCCAGCAGCTTTCAAGACGGGGGGGCCGGGGATACGCAGTATTTT
size: .; V: TRBV27; D: .; J: TRBJ1-2; CDR3: CASSLWKADTNYGYTF; DNA: TGTGCCAGCAGTTTATGGAAGGCGGATACTAACTATGGCTACACCTTC